This T cell receptor beta chain was sequenced in a study of shared clonotypes between healthy human individuals. Overall study findings and caveats: Non-shared clonotypes displayed generation probabilities falling below those of clonotypes present in all four donors. Sequencing depth was predicted to influence how clonotypes are shared among donors.

Sequencing was at deep level. How the authors handled the data: In the immunoSEQ data, sequences were junction-only and lacked quality scores, so filtering differed. Assay used: immunoSEQ multiplex PCR; TCRdb lists only in-frame clones, some missing. Clone size and V and J calls were adopted from that table, with D and trimming inferred from the DNA. The sample shows about 2.3 million clones, more than 80% of them seen only once. A note on this clone: Its antigen is unknown.

The sequenced sample was naive CD4+ T cells from PBMCs. Subset denoted: CD45RA+ positively selected. The source is a man between 18 and 29 years old in good health. Some clones in this sample may be carry-over from other donors' samples.

The CDR3 DNA reads TGTGCTTCAGGGGCTAGGCTAGCGGGAGACGACACCGGGGAGCTGTTTTTT. Translation: CASGARLAGDDTGELFF. V is TRBV19 and J is TRBJ2-2, with 10 bases lining up with TRBD2. Germline-derived CDR1 and CDR2 are LNHDA and SQIVND (reference sequence). This CDR3 has 17 residues.